The sequence of this TCR beta chain was determined in a study of cytomegalovirus exposure and HLA in healthy donors. General study findings and limits: Overall, under 200 TCR beta chains were annotated as cytomegalovirus-associated. Reports indicated that the classifier achieved high specificity and sensitivity in diagnosing cytomegalovirus status.

CDR1 and CDR2 (germline): MNHEY, SMNVEV (reference sequence). CDR3 length: 17 residues. The J segment lost 7 bases and the V segment lost 4 bases, leaving 11 bases of the junction unmatched. The study ran its PCR with 60 Vbeta and 13 Jbeta primers. Method: immunoSEQ multiplex PCR; TCRdb's copy keeps in-frame clones and lacks some. Of 100,000 to 150,000 clones listed, 77% are singletons. On this clone: Antigen: not known.

V gene TRBV27 combines with J gene TRBJ2-2, with TRBD2 identical over 11 bases. Input material: PBMCs. This TCR derives from a woman aged 60-75 years in good health and CMV-seronegative. CDR3 sequence (DNA): TGTGCCAGCAGTTCGACCCGGACTAGCGGGCCAAGCGGGGAGCTGTTTTTT. Protein: CASSSTRTSGPSGELFF.